This is a list of T cell receptor beta chains from one sample in a study of blood T cell repertoires in COVID-19. Here immunoSEQ multiplex PCR was the method, and the copy in TCRdb shows in-frame clones only, minus some. This repertoire shows approximately 80,000 clones, over 65% found once; its top ten account for around 6%. The sample taken for sequencing was peripheral blood. These receptor sequences come from a man in his forties or fifties with active or convalescent COVID-19. Both conserved end residues are part of each CDR3. A D gene is named only where the DNA matches it firmly. The size entry is marked missing in some rows and otherwise reads once, few, many or a size class.

j_call v_call clone_size d_call cdr3_nt cdr3_aa
TRBJ1-2 TRBV19 . . TGTGCCAACGGGAATTATGGCTACACCTTC CANGNYGYTF
TRBJ2-4 TRBV3-1/TRBV3-2 . TRBD1 TGTGCCAGCAGCATCCGGACAGGGGAAAACATTCAGTACTTC CASSIRTGENIQYF
TRBJ2-4 TRBV7-2 . . TGTGCCAGCAGCCCAGTGAATCCAAAAAACATTCAGTACTTC CASSPVNPKNIQYF
TRBJ1-2 TRBV7-2 . TRBD1 TGTGCCAGCAGCTTGGACAGGACAACGGGTGGCTACACCTTC CASSLDRTTGGYTF
TRBJ2-1 TRBV11-2 few TRBD2 TGTGCCAGCAGACCCAGCGGGGCCCTCTCCTACAATGAGCAGTTCTTC CASRPSGALSYNEQFF
TRBJ2-7 TRBV6-5 . . TGTGCCAGCACCGCCCTAGGAGGCTCCTACGAGCAGTACTTC CASTALGGSYEQYF
TRBJ1-5 TRBV2 . TRBD1 TGTGCCAGCAGCGGACAGGGAAGCAATCAGCCCCAGCATTTT CASSGQGSNQPQHF
TRBJ2-7 TRBV11-2 . TRBD1 TGTGCCAGCAGCTTAGGACAGGGGATTTACTACGAGCAGTACTTC CASSLGQGIYYEQYF
TRBJ2-5 TRBV7-2 few TRBD2 TGTGCCAGCAGCAGGGTGGTAGCGGGGGGCCTGGGGGAGACCCAGTACTTC CASSRVVAGGLGETQYF
TRBJ1-1 TRBV10-2 . TRBD1 TGCGCCACCATCTACGACAGGGGGCTGAACACTGAAGCTTTCTTT CATIYDRGLNTEAFF
TRBJ1-6 TRBV5-6 . . TGTGCCAGCAGCTTTGGACAGCTTCCTAATTCACCCCTCCACTTT CASSFGQLPNSPLHF
TRBJ1-6 TRBV5-5 few TRBD1 TGTGCCAGCAGCTTGGGGGACAGCGTATCACCCCTCCACTTT CASSLGDSVSPLHF
TRBJ1-1 TRBV9 . . TGTGCCAGCAGCGGATGGGGGCCGGAAGCTTTCTTT CASSGWGPEAFF
TRBJ2-7 TRBV2 . TRBD1 TGTGCCAGCAGACTGGACAGGGGCCAAGTAGGGCAGTACTTC CASRLDRGQVGQYF
TRBJ2-3 TRBV6-5 . . TGTGCCAGCTCCCACCCTCTGCGTACGCAGTATTTT CASSHPLRTQYF
TRBJ1-2 TRBV19 . TRBD1 TGTGCCAGTAGTACCTCCGGACAGGGGGCTCGGTATGGCTACACCTTC CASSTSGQGARYGYTF
TRBJ2-1 TRBV10-2 . TRBD2 TGCGCCAGCAGTGGAAGCGGGGGGAGCTCCTACAATGAGCAGTTCTTC CASSGSGGSSYNEQFF